This T cell receptor (beta chain) was sequenced in a study of T cell changes during pregnancy in multiple sclerosis. Libraries were prepared by immunoSEQ multiplex PCR; TCRdb keeps only in-frame clonotypes and omits some of them. The sample gives tens of thousands of clones, roughly nine tenths of which show up once; over 0.85% is in the top ten. CDR1 and CDR2 (germline): SGHAT, FQNNGV. The CDR3 covers 16 residues. The V and J ends lost 5 bases and 6 bases respectively, with 19 bases between them. This receptor was taken from a female donor with multiple sclerosis, enrolled in a pregnancy study. The source material was CD4+ T cells from peripheral blood mononuclear cells, sampled after pregnancy. V usage is TRBV11-2 and J usage is TRBJ1-4, with D tentatively TRBD1 (6 bases). In DNA form, the CDR3 reads TGTGCCAGCAGCACCCGCCTACAGGGAGCAGATGAAAAACTGTTTTTT. It translates to CASSTRLQGADEKLFF.